This TCR beta chain was sequenced during a study of metastatic and nonmetastatic thyroid tumors. Turning to the study itself: Comparative analysis of repertoires was undertaken across blood and tumor or nodule tissue obtained from malignant and benign thyroid patients. General study results and limits: Within blood and tumor, benign nodules reportedly had significantly lower TCR beta diversity than malignant thyroid tumors did.

A word on this clone: Its antigen is undetermined. A read error may be the cause here, since a much bigger clone is one base away.

Thyroid surgery was preceded by no treatment in any patient. Methods used by the authors: A distant-metastasis classifier for papillary thyroid cancer was built using CDR3 differences across clinicopathological groups. TCRdb recomputed clones from the PCR reads via MiXCR. These V and J calls originate from TCRdb's pipeline instead of the authors' own analysis. Here the sample spans about 69,000 clones, 14% being singletons. The CDR3 loop spans 15 amino acids. The ends were cut back, 1 base at V and 5 bases at J, with 14 bases in the middle. Germline CDR1 is LNHNV and CDR2 is YYDKDF (reference sequence).

The material sequenced was blood. The origin of this receptor is a male donor with papillary thyroid cancer or a benign thyroid nodule (not recorded which). Some clones in this sample may be carry-over from other donors' samples. The chain employs TRBV15 and TRBJ2-5, with D unclear. Here the CDR3 reads CATSRGAVGRETQYF. Here the CDR3 DNA reads TGTGCCACCAGCAGAGGGGCGGTAGGGCGGGAGACCCAGTACTTC.